The T cell receptor (beta chain) described here comes from a study of CD8 T cells in ankylosing spondylitis (TCRdb year 2017). Notes on the research overall: T cell receptor beta repertoires were profiled in healthy donors and ankylosing spondylitis patients so that disease-linked TCR variants could be found. The whole study cohort included 90 to 120 healthy donors and some 27 ankylosing spondylitis patients. Samples of peripheral blood were taken, and for ankylosing spondylitis patients, synovial fluid was collected as well. Broader findings and caveats from the paper: Blood from ankylosing spondylitis patients appeared to be characterized by a TCR beta motif composed of several highly homologous amino acid variants. According to the report, matched synovial fluid samples from ankylosing spondylitis patients were significantly enriched for the disease-linked clones. Some motif variants were previously reported in synovial fluid and blood of reactive arthritis patients, suggesting common disease-initiation mechanisms. The disease-linked clones had a CD8+ phenotype and were found at relatively low frequencies in peripheral blood.

The data were produced on an Illumina HiSeq 2500. Quantitative 5'-RACE with molecular barcodes was the method used to prepare the TCR beta libraries. In the paper's pipeline: To identify disease-linked TCR variants, a new computational method was used, one built on a probabilistic model of VDJ rearrangement. TCRdb itself trimmed the public reads at Q25 with fastp, ran MiXCR and retained productive beta chains. CDR3 protein sequences are deduplicated, and each keeps its most common genes and DNA. The V and J calls and clone size come from TCRdb's table, not from the authors' own analysis. The sample table lists under 200,000 distinct CDR3 sequences, over 10% of them with a count of one. Of the sample, around 10% is held by the ten largest clones. At the junction V is shortened by 6 bases and J by 10 bases; bases outside the gene matches: 16. CDR1 and CDR2, looked up from the germline V gene, are SQVTM and ANQGSEA. The CDR3 sequence holds 15 residues, the cysteine and phenylalanine included. Only the CDR3 DNA is retained, 45 bases long and in frame from the first base.

Remarks on this clonotype: No antigen is known for it. No quality values exist for individual bases; no much larger clone is one base distant.

Sequencing was done on a sample of blood, either unsorted or a sorted T cell fraction (not recorded which). This receptor was obtained from a female donor with ankylosing spondylitis or in good health (not recorded which). The chain couples TRBV29-1 to TRBJ2-4, with 9 bases in between that match TRBD1. The CDR3 corresponds to CSVNLQGAPGDIQYF. The DNA is as follows: TGCAGCGTCAACTTACAGGGGGCGCCGGGTGATATTCAGTACTTC.